Below, one T cell receptor (beta chain) is given with its context. Its antigen is unidentified. These data are taken from a study of shared clonotypes between healthy human individuals. Study-wide background: Each donor contributed plates that comprised three CD4 naive, three CD4 memory, two CD8 naive and one CD8 memory.

Clones were read by immunoSEQ multiplex PCR, and TCRdb kept only the in-frame ones, dropping some. This table has 550,000 to 650,000 clones, approximately 96% appearing once. Whole-study results and caveats: Clonotypes that were shared across several donors made up roughly 5% of naive CD4 clonotypes.

Germline lookup yields CDR1 GTSNPN and CDR2 SVGIG (reference sequence). This CDR3 is built from 12 residues. Terminally differentiated effector memory CD45RA+ cells were left out of the naive CD8 fraction, which was CD45RO-negative and positively selected for CCR7. This chain links TRBV30 with TRBJ2-5; D assignment may be TRBD1 or TRBD2 (5 bases each). With the DNA end fitting TRBJ2-7 better, the J assignment may be wrong. The sample was naive CD8+ T cells sorted from blood. The receptor was isolated from a woman aged 30 to 39 in good health. CDR3 sequence reads: CAWSWGTYEQYF. CDR3 DNA sequence: TGTGCCTGGAGTTGGGGGACCTACGAGCAGTACTTC.